The 13 T cell receptor beta chains reported below all come from one sample, sequenced in a study of T cell changes during pregnancy in multiple sclerosis. Data came from immunoSEQ multiplex PCR; TCRdb stores just in-frame clones and leaves some out. The sample has roughly 53,000 clones; roughly nine tenths are singletons. The sequenced sample was CD8+ T cells from peripheral blood mononuclear cells, obtained before pregnancy. The receptors come from a female donor with multiple sclerosis, enrolled in a pregnancy study.

V and J are TRBV19 and TRBJ2-5; D is undetermined. CDR3 size: 13 residues. Germline V gene lookup returns CDR1 LNHDA and CDR2 SQIVND (reference sequence). V was trimmed by 1 base and J by 1 base, leaving 4 bases between them. In nucleotides, the CDR3 is TGTGCCAGTAGTATAGGTCTCCAAGAGACCCAGTACTTC. Its translation: CASSIGLQETQYF.

The rearrangement joins TRBV5-6 to TRBJ2-1; 7 positions agree with TRBD2. This CDR3 spans 14 amino acids. J gave up 6 bases and V 4 bases, and 7 bases lay outside the gene matches. Germline CDR1 reads SGHDT; CDR2 reads YYEEEE. The DNA for the CDR3 is TGTGCCAGCAGCCGCGGGAGTTGGGGCAATGAGCAGTTCTTC. Translated, it gives CASSRGSWGNEQFF. Looking up the rest from reference TRBV5-6 and TRBJ2-1 gives the full variable domain: DAGVTQSPTHLIKTRGQQVTLRCSPKSGHDTVSWYQQALGQGPQFIFQYYEEEERQRGNFPDRFSGHQFPNYSSELNVNALLLGDSALYLCASSRGSWGNEQFFGPGTRLTVL.

CDR3 protein: CASRGAGEETQYF. CDR3 in DNA: TGCGCCAGCAGGGGGGCCGGGGAAGAGACCCAGTACTTC. V usage is TRBV5-1 and J usage is TRBJ2-5, with D perhaps TRBD1 (6 bases). V was clipped by 5 bases and J by 3 bases, with 11 bases between them. The CDR3 sequence is 13 residues long. Germline assignment: CDR1 SGHRS and CDR2 YFSETQ.

CDR3 sequence (DNA): TGCGCCAGCAGCCCTCAAAATAGACTTTATGGCTACACCTTC. This codes for CASSPQNRLYGYTF. This chain connects TRBV5-1 to TRBJ1-2; no definite D call. CDR1 and CDR2 (germline): SGHRS, YFSETQ. Trimming removed 4 bases from V and 5 bases from J, with 15 bases in between. The CDR3 consists of 14 residues.

The chain uses TRBV11-2 and TRBJ1-2, with 10 bases matching TRBD1. V dropped 5 bases and J dropped 8; count of bases not matched to a gene: 8. Germline assignment: CDR1 SGHAT and CDR2 FQNNGV. The CDR3 runs to 14 residues. The CDR3 is CASSITGTGEGYTF. DNA for the CDR3: TGTGCCAGCAGCATAACCGGGACAGGGGAAGGCTACACCTTC. The full variable domain, completed using reference TRBV11-2 and TRBJ1-2, is EAGVAQSPRYKIIEKRQSVAFWCNPISGHATLYWYQQILGQGPKLLIQFQNNGVVDDSQLPKDRFSAERLKGVDSTLKIQPAKLEDSAVYLCASSITGTGEGYTFGSGTRLTVV.

V usage is TRBV27 and J usage is TRBJ2-1; 8 nucleotides line up with TRBD2. The J segment lost 6 bases and the V segment lost 6 bases, leaving 16 bases of the junction unmatched. Per germline, CDR1 MNHEY and CDR2 SMNVEV (reference sequence). This CDR3 has 17 residues. CDR3 protein: CASSLMAVSGGGNEQFF. CDR3 DNA: TGTGCCAGCAGCTTAATGGCAGTCTCGGGGGGGGGCAATGAGCAGTTCTTC.

This rearrangement joins TRBV15 to TRBJ1-5, with D possibly TRBD1 on 6 matching bases. V dropped 4 bases and J dropped 6 bases, with 13 bases sitting between them. CDR1 and CDR2 (germline): LNHNV, YYDKDF (reference sequence). This CDR3 is 14 amino acids long. CDR3 bases: TGTGCCACCAGCATTACAGGGAAGCGTCAGCCCCAGCATTTT. This codes for CATSITGKRQPQHF.

The genes are TRBV9 and TRBJ2-2, with TRBD2 matching over 9 bases. The ends lost 3 bases at V and 6 bases at J; junction bases unmatched: 9. Germline V gene lookup returns CDR1 SGDLS and CDR2 YYNGEE. This CDR3 has 16 amino acids. CDR3 loop: CASSALVRGGPGELFF. The CDR3 DNA sequence: TGTGCCAGCAGCGCCCTCGTGCGGGGGGGCCCCGGGGAGCTGTTTTTT. The entire variable domain, with the rest obtained from reference TRBV9 and TRBJ2-2, is as follows: DSGVTQTPKHLITATGQRVTLRCSPRSGDLSVYWYQQSLDQGLQFLIQYYNGEERAKGNILERFSAQQFPDLHSELNLSSLELGDSALYFCASSALVRGGPGELFFGEGSRLTVL.

The V gene is TRBV9, the J gene TRBJ2-5, with TRBD2 identical over 8 bases. CDR1 and CDR2 from the germline V gene are SGDLS and YYNGEE. V dropped 2 bases and J dropped 1; count of bases not matched to a gene: 7. The CDR3 contains 16 residues. The CDR3 here is CASSVPRSGGQETQYF. DNA of the CDR3: TGTGCCAGCAGCGTCCCTAGAAGCGGGGGCCAAGAGACCCAGTACTTC. Complete variable domain (other parts from reference TRBV9 and TRBJ2-5): DSGVTQTPKHLITATGQRVTLRCSPRSGDLSVYWYQQSLDQGLQFLIQYYNGEERAKGNILERFSAQQFPDLHSELNLSSLELGDSALYFCASSVPRSGGQETQYFGPGTRLLVL.

CDR3 coding DNA: TGTGCCAGCAGCTCGTGGGACAGAGATGCTTTCTTT. Amino acids: CASSSWDRDAFF. The chain uses TRBV5-5 and TRBJ1-1, with TRBD1 identical over 7 bases. The CDR3 length is 12 residues. Germline values: CDR1 SGHKS, CDR2 YYEKEE (reference sequence). The trim removed 3 bases at V and 11 bases at J, leaving 7 bases unmatched. The entire variable domain, with the rest obtained from reference TRBV5-5 and TRBJ1-1, is as follows: DAGVTQSPTHLIKTRGQQVTLRCSPISGHKSVSWYQQVLGQGPQFIFQYYEKEERGRGNFPDRFSARQFPNYSSELNVNALLLGDSALYLCASSSWDRDAFFGQGTRLTVV.

The CDR3 nucleotides are TGTGCCAGCAGCTCCGGGACTAGCGTTGGTTGGGAGACCCAGTACTTC. Protein sequence: CASSSGTSVGWETQYF. The chain recombines TRBV7-2 with TRBJ2-5; the match to TRBD2 covers 10 bases. The germline gives CDR1 SGHTA, CDR2 FQGNSA. CDR3 length: 16 amino acids. Trimming at V came to 4 bases and at J to 5 bases, leaving 10 bases not matched to a gene.

V gene TRBV2 combines with J gene TRBJ2-5; 7 bases are shared with TRBD2. The CDR3 is made up of 16 amino acids. The V and J ends lost 7 bases and 1 base, in that order; junction bases with no gene match: 12. Looked up from germline, CDR1 is SNHLY and CDR2 is FYNNEI. The CDR3 region has the DNA TGTGCCAGCACCCCGGAGGCTAGCGGAATCCAAGAGACCCAGTACTTC. This translates into CASTPEASGIQETQYF. Full variable domain (rest looked up from reference TRBV2 and TRBJ2-5): EPEVTQTPSHQVTQMGQEVILRCVPISNHLYFYWYRQILGQKVEFLVSFYNNEISEKSEIFDDQFSVERPDGSNFTLKIRSTKLEDSAMYFCASTPEASGIQETQYFGPGTRLLVL.

A few counts support this clone. J is TRBJ2-7 and V is TRBV5-5; 7 nucleotides line up with TRBD1. With 5 bases clipped from V and 7 bases from J, the junction kept 6 bases outside the gene matches. The CDR3 contains 12 residues. CDR1 SGHKS and CDR2 YYEKEE come from the germline V gene (reference sequence). This CDR3 is CASSYTGEEQYF. The CDR3 coding sequence is TGTGCCAGCAGTTATACAGGGGAGGAGCAGTACTTC.